A selection of T cell receptor beta chains follows, all from one sample in a study of sequential checkpoint blockade in melanoma. Sequencing was performed with immunoSEQ multiplex PCR; in TCRdb, only in-frame clones are kept and a portion is missing. The repertoire holds fewer than 3,500 clones, with 20% to 25% as singletons. This sample comprised tumor tissue (inferred from file names), obtained from a patient given nivolumab and ipilimumab in sequence. Receptor source: a human patient with melanoma. Some clones in this sample may be carry-over from other donors' samples. Both conserved end residues are part of each CDR3. Clone size is not always given. Where it is, it says once, few, many or a class for expanded clones.

clone_size | v_call | cdr3_aa
few | TRBV6-8 | CAISAYGQGKDGEKLFF
medium-sized | TRBV9 | CASSDSASGYNEKLFF
few | TRBV6-8 | CASSPGGQYNSPLHF
NA | TRBV28 | CASSPDRVREQYF
NA | TRBV6-8 | CASTAGANVLTF
few | TRBV9 | CASSRGLAGGPSDTQYF
NA | TRBV6-8 | CASSTTVTAYGYTF
many | TRBV11-3 | CASSGYRVLNTEAFF
few | TRBV28 | CASSLSGTGANVLTF
NA | TRBV14 | CASSQAGMNTEAFF
NA | TRBV9 | CASSVGLIGGGRYEQYF
NA | TRBV28 | CASSLLLAGANEKLFF
NA | TRBV11-3 | CASSSRTGLSTGELFF
NA | TRBV25-1 | CASSELKGPPDTQYF
medium-sized | TRBV11-3 | CASSVDNEHSGNTIYF
medium-sized | TRBV11-3 | CASSLRGSFPGEQYF
NA | TRBV25-1 | CASSPGPLQDTQYF
many | TRBV7-1 | CASSLAAERGRLNTEAFF
few | TRBV28 | CASSQTGLAGGGRPNEQFF
NA | TRBV6-8 | CASRRERRGNTDTQYF
few | TRBV6-7 | CASSSRGGVDQPQHF
many | TRBV4-1 | CASSQATRSQETQYF
many | TRBV9 | CASSRAAQGTGELFF
many | TRBV7-8 | CASTQQGRYGYTF
NA | TRBV18 | CASSPTGVHEQYF
few | TRBV28 | CASGAGPGELFF
many | TRBV13 | CASSLGDAEQETQYF
few | TRBV5-1 | CASSHRTGNTDGYTF
NA | TRBV6-8 | CASSQTGGFGNTIYF
medium-sized | TRBV6-8 | CASSPTGTGKQPQHF
NA | TRBV6-8 | CASTSDRGRPYEQYF
NA | TRBV19 | CASSNPRGAPYEQYF
few | TRBV19 | CASSLGGGPPTEQYF
NA | TRBV30 | CAWSVTGRNGELFF
many | TRBV7-6 | CASSSPGQGDLVGGYTF
many | TRBV9 | CASSPPGIQETQYF
NA | TRBV28 | CASSPQGYTGELFF
few | TRBV6-8 | CASSYEVLGTGGTGELFF
NA | TRBV5-1 | CASNPTGTNTEAFF
NA | TRBV6-8 | CASSTIPGQGDEKLFF
once | TRBV18 | CASSPQLGNAETQYF
NA | TRBV6-7 | CAAGGSSYEQYF
few | TRBV11-3 | CASSLHAVRGGDTDTQYF
NA | TRBV5-1 | CASSLSGMDEKLFF
NA | TRBV19 | CASNDRAVQPQHF
NA | TRBV19 | CASSIWNEQFF
many | TRBV11-3 | CASRRKTGDSNEQYF
NA | TRBV10-2 | CASSESKRGSYGYTF
NA | TRBV6-8 | CASRQYTETQYF
few | TRBV7-8 | CASSLGLTDTQYF
NA | TRBV4-1 | CASSQEPRVNTEAFF
few | TRBV6-8 | CAINEAGGAGDTQYF
NA | TRBV6-8 | CASSKQVYEQYF
few | TRBV7-6 | CASSLKTSDGTDTQYF